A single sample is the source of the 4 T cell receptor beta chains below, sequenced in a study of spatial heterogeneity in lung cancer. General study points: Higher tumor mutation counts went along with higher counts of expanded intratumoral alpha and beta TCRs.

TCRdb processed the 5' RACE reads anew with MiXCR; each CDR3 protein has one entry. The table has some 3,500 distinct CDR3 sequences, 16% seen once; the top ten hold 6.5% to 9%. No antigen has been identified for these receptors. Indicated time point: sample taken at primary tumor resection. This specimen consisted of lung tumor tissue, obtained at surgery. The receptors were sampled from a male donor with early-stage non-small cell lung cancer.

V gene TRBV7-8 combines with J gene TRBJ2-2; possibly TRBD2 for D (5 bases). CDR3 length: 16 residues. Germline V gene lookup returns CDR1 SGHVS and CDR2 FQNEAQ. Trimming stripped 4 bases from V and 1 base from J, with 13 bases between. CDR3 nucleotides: TGTGCCAGCAGCTCCTTTGAGGGAAAGAACACCGGGGAGCTGTTTTTT. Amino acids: CASSSFEGKNTGELFF.

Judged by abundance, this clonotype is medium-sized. The CDR3 DNA sequence: TGTGCCAGCAGCGAGGGACAGCCCCATAATTCACCCCTCCACTTT. Its protein product is CASSEGQPHNSPLHF. The chain links TRBV7-6 to TRBJ1-6, with TRBD1 matching 7 bases. The germline V gene encodes CDR1 SGHVS and CDR2 FNYEAQ. CDR3 length: 15 residues. The trim removed 5 bases at V and 5 bases at J, leaving 6 bases unmatched.

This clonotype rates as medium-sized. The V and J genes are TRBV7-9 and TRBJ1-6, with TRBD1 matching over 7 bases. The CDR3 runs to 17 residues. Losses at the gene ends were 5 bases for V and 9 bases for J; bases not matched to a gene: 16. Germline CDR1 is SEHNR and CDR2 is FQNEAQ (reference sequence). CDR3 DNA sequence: TGTGCCAGCAGCACTCACGAGCAACAGGGGTTAAGTTCACCCCTCCACTTT. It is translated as CASSTHEQQGLSSPLHF.

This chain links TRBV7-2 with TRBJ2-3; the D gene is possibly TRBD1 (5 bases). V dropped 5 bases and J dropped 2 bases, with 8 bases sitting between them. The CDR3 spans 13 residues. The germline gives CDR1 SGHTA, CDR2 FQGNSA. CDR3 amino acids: CASSQDTTDTQYF. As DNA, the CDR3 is TGTGCCAGCAGCCAGGACACCACAGATACGCAGTATTTT.